A selection of T cell receptor beta chains follows, all from one sample in a study of blood T cell repertoires in COVID-19. The method was immunoSEQ multiplex PCR; TCRdb's version includes in-frame clones alone and lacks a portion of them. The table includes around 140,000 clones, more than 75% detected once. Specimen: peripheral blood. All receptors come from a man between 65 and 85 years old with active COVID-19. Each CDR3 is given with its conserved first and last residue. The D gene is left open where the match is weak. The listing skips clone size in some rows; elsewhere it reads once, few, many or a size class.

size,D,V,J,DNA,CDR3
-,-,TRBV5-4,TRBJ1-5,TGTGCCAGCAGGGGGGGGGACACCGATCAGCCCCAGCATTTT,CASRGGDTDQPQHF
-,-,TRBV5-6,TRBJ1-4,TGTGCCAGCAGCTTAAAGGGGGAAAAACTGTTTTTT,CASSLKGEKLFF
-,TRBD1,TRBV28,TRBJ2-7,TGTGCCAGCAGTTTCTCGGACAGGGACCACGAGCAGTACTTC,CASSFSDRDHEQYF
few,-,TRBV5-6,TRBJ2-1,TGTGCCAGCAGCTTGCCGGCGGACAATGAGCAGTTCTTC,CASSLPADNEQFF
few,TRBD1,TRBV10-2,TRBJ2-3,TGCGCCAGCAGTGAGTCGACGGGCAGGGGGAAAAGAGATACGCAGTATTTT,CASSESTGRGKRDTQYF
-,-,TRBV20-1,TRBJ1-1,TGCAGTGCTAGGAGAAACACTGAAGCTTTCTTT,CSARRNTEAFF
-,-,TRBV28,TRBJ2-7,TGTGCCAGCAGTCCAGGGGTAGGTATCTCCTACGAGCAGTACTTC,CASSPGVGISYEQYF
-,TRBD2,TRBV9,TRBJ2-3,TGTGCCAGCAGCGTAGTCGAGGGAGGGCCTACAGATACGCAGTATTTT,CASSVVEGGPTDTQYF
-,-,TRBV5-1,TRBJ2-1,TGCGCCAGCAGCCTCCGCGCCAGGGGTTACAACAATGAGCAGTTCTTC,CASSLRARGYNNEQFF
-,-,TRBV30,TRBJ1-4,TGTGCCTGGAGTGCACAGAAAAATGAAAAACTGTTTTTT,CAWSAQKNEKLFF
-,-,TRBV3-1/TRBV3-2,TRBJ1-2,TGTGCCAGCAGCCAAGGAGGAAATCTCCGGGCTAACTATGGCTACACCTTC,CASSQGGNLRANYGYTF
-,TRBD1,TRBV19,TRBJ1-1,TGTGCCAGTAGTATCGTACAGGGGGCGACTGAAGCTTTCTTT,CASSIVQGATEAFF
once,-,TRBV19,TRBJ1-4,TGTGCCAGTCAGGACACACCATATGAAAAACTGTTTTTT,CASQDTPYEKLFF
once,TRBD1,TRBV30,TRBJ1-1,TGTGCCTGGAGTGTAACAGGGGGCCCCTCCGCGGCTTTCTTT,CAWSVTGGPSAAFF
-,TRBD1,TRBV7-9,TRBJ2-1,TGTGCCAGCAGCTTAACTAGACAGGGCACGGACAATGAGCAGTTCTTC,CASSLTRQGTDNEQFF
-,TRBD1,TRBV27,TRBJ1-2,TGTGCCAGCAGCGTAGGGACAGGGAGTGGCTACACCTTC,CASSVGTGSGYTF
-,TRBD1,TRBV5-4,TRBJ2-7,TGTGCCAGCAGCCCAACAGGGGTCGGCGAGCAGTACTTC,CASSPTGVGEQYF
-,TRBD2,TRBV27,TRBJ2-2,TGTGCCAGCAGAAAAAAGCGGGATACGTCGGACACCGGGGAGCTGTTTTTT,CASRKKRDTSDTGELFF
-,TRBD2,TRBV18,TRBJ2-5,TGTGCCAGCTCACTTCCTAGCGGCGAAGGGACCCAGTACTTC,CASSLPSGEGTQYF
few,TRBD1,TRBV27,TRBJ1-2,TGTGCCAGCAGTGTCCGACAGGGTCTCGTCTATGGCTACACCTTC,CASSVRQGLVYGYTF
-,-,TRBV7-9,TRBJ1-2,TGTGCCAGCAGCTTAGGGGGGGGCTACCTAGAGGGCTACACCTTC,CASSLGGGYLEGYTF
-,TRBD2,TRBV7-2,TRBJ2-1,TGTGCCAGCAGCTCTAGACTAGCGGGGGAGTTGATGGGGAGGAGCGAGCAGTTCTTC,CASSSRLAGELMGRSEQFF
-,-,TRBV27,TRBJ2-1,TGTGCCAGCAGTCCGTATCCGACAGCTAATGAGCAGTTCTTC,CASSPYPTANEQFF
-,-,TRBV19,TRBJ2-5,TGTGCCAGTAGTATAGATCTCGACACCCAAGAGACCCAGTACTTC,CASSIDLDTQETQYF
-,TRBD2,TRBV5-1,TRBJ2-5,TGCGCCAGCACCGCAGGGCGGGAGGGAGAGACCCAGTACTTC,CASTAGREGETQYF
once,TRBD2,TRBV27,TRBJ2-3,TGTGCCAGCAAGGGGACTAGCGGGAGTTGGACAGATACGCAGTATTTT,CASKGTSGSWTDTQYF
-,-,TRBV10-2,TRBJ1-5,TGCGCCAGCAGTGATCGGCAGGACACTAGCAATCAGCCCCAGCATTTT,CASSDRQDTSNQPQHF
-,TRBD2,TRBV5-1,TRBJ2-4,TGCGCCAGCAGCAGGACTAGCGGGAGGCCGGCCGGGGACATTCAGTACTTC,CASSRTSGRPAGDIQYF
-,TRBD2,TRBV24-1,TRBJ2-7,TGTGCCACCAGTGATTTGGTATGGGGGCCTAGCGGGCTCTCCTACGAGCAGTACTTC,CATSDLVWGPSGLSYEQYF
-,-,TRBV19,TRBJ1-2,TGTGCCAGTAGTCCAGGGGACGGTAACTATGGCTACACCTTC,CASSPGDGNYGYTF
-,-,TRBV18,TRBJ2-1,TGTGCCAGCTTACCGGTATCCCAGGGCTATGAGCAGTTCTTC,CASLPVSQGYEQFF
-,TRBD2,TRBV11-2,TRBJ2-1,TGTGCCAGCAGCTTAGCCCCTAGCGGGAGGGAGAATGAGCAGTTCTTC,CASSLAPSGRENEQFF
-,-,TRBV28,TRBJ1-5,TGTGCCAGCAGTTTTGGGCGGACGGAGGGGCAGCCCCAGCATTTT,CASSFGRTEGQPQHF
-,TRBD2,TRBV6-6,TRBJ2-7,TGTGCCAGCAGTTACTCGACGGGAGGCTCCTACGAGCAGTACTTC,CASSYSTGGSYEQYF
few,TRBD1,TRBV19,TRBJ2-2,TGTGCCAGTAGTAAACGTGACAGGGGTAACACCGGGGAGCTGTTTTTT,CASSKRDRGNTGELFF
-,-,TRBV24-1,TRBJ2-3,TGTGCCACCAGTTCTCGTAGCGTCCCAGGAGGAGATACGCAGTATTTT,CATSSRSVPGGDTQYF
many,-,TRBV7-9,TRBJ1-3,TGTGCCAGCAGCCCGCGGGGGAGCGCCGGAAACACCATATATTTT,CASSPRGSAGNTIYF
-,-,TRBV24-1,TRBJ2-6,TGTGCCACCAGTGACCGGTCCACCTCTGGGGCCAACGTCCTGACTTTC,CATSDRSTSGANVLTF
-,TRBD1,TRBV19,TRBJ1-2,TGTGCCAGTAGTATTGAGGGGGCCCGGGCTCCCTATGGCTACACCTTC,CASSIEGARAPYGYTF
-,-,TRBV11-2,TRBJ2-7,TGTGCCAGCAGCTCAGGCTACGAGCAGTACTTC,CASSSGYEQYF
-,TRBD1,TRBV11-2,TRBJ2-7,TGTGCCAGCAGCTCTGGACAGGGGATAGCTCTCGAGCAGTACTTC,CASSSGQGIALEQYF
-,TRBD1,TRBV6-5,TRBJ2-7,TGTGCCAGCAGTTACTCCTGGACAGGGGGCTACGAGCAGTACTTC,CASSYSWTGGYEQYF
-,TRBD2,TRBV13,TRBJ2-7,TGTGCCAGCAGCTTATCGACTAGCGGGTTTGCGTACGAGCAGTACTTC,CASSLSTSGFAYEQYF
-,TRBD2,TRBV16,TRBJ2-5,TGTGCCAGCAGCCAAAGGGCTAGCGGGGAAGAGACCCAGTACTTC,CASSQRASGEETQYF